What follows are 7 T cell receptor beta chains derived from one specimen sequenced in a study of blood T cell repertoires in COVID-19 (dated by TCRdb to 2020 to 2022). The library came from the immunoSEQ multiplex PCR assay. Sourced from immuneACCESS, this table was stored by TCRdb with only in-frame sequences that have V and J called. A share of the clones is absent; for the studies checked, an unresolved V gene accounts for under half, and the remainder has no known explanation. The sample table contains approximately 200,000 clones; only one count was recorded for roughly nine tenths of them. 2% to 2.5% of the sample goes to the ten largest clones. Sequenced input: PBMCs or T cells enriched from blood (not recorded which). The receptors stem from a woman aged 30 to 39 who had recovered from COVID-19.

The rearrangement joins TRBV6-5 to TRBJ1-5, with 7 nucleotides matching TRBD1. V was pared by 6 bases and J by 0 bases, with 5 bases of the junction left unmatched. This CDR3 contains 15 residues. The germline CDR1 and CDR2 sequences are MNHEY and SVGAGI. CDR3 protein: CASRSTGVSNQPQHF. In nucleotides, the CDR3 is TGTGCCAGCAGATCTACAGGGGTTAGCAATCAGCCCCAGCATTTT.

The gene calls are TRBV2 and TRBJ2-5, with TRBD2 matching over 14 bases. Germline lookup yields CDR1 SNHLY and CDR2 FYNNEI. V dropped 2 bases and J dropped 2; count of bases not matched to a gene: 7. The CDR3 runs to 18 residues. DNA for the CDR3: TGTGCCAGCAGTGAAACGACTAGCGGGAGGGTTATACAAGAGACCCAGTACTTC. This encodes CASSETTSGRVIQETQYF. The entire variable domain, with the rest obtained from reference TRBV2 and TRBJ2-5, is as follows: EPEVTQTPSHQVTQMGQEVILRCVPISNHLYFYWYRQILGQKVEFLVSFYNNEISEKSEIFDDQFSVERPDGSNFTLKIRSTKLEDSAMYFCASSETTSGRVIQETQYFGPGTRLLVL.

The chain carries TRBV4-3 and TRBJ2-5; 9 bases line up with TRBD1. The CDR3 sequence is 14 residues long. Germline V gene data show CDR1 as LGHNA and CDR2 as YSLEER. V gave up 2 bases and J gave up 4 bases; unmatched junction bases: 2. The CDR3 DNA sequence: TGCGCCAGCAGCCAAAAACAGGGGGCAGAGACCCAGTACTTC. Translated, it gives CASSQKQGAETQYF.

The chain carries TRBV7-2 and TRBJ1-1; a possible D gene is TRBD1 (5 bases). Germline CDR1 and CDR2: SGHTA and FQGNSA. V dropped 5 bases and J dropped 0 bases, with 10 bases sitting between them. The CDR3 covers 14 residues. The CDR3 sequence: CASSGRQLNTEAFF. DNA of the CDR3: TGTGCCAGCAGCGGCAGACAGTTGAACACTGAAGCTTTCTTT.

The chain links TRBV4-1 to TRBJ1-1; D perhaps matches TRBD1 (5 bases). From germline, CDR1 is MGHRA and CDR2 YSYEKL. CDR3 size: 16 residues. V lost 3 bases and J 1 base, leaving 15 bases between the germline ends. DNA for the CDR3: TGCGCCAGCAGCCACGGGGAGGGGTCTACGAACACTGAAGCTTTCTTT. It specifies CASSHGEGSTNTEAFF.

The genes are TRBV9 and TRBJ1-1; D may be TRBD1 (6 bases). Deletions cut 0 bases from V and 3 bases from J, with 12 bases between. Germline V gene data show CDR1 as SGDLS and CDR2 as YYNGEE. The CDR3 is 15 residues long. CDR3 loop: CASSVGPGADTEAFF. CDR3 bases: TGTGCCAGCAGCGTAGGTCCAGGGGCAGACACTGAAGCTTTCTTT.

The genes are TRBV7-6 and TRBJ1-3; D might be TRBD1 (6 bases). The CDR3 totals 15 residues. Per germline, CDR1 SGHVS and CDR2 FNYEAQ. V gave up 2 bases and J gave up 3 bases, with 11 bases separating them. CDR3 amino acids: CASSLNREGGNTIYF. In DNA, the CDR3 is TGTGCCAGCAGCTTAAACAGGGAAGGTGGAAACACCATATATTTT.